The clone carrying this T cell receptor (beta chain) was recorded a few times. Its target is not known. Each CDR3 protein gets one entry after TCRdb re-called the reads with MiXCR. The sample consists of hundreds of thousands of distinct CDR3 sequences, around 35% of them appearing once. V lost 1 base and J lost 6, with 14 bases in between. There are 15 residues in the CDR3. Germline V gene sequence: CDR1 SGHTA, CDR2 FQGNSA. These data come from a study of T cell repertoires in cytomegalovirus infection. Study overall: CMV epitopes, recently identified HLA-C-restricted and well-studied HLA-B-restricted, were used. In public TCR beta signatures, there were indications of both CMV infection and matching HLA type. Study-wide points: The ex vivo response was dominated by HLA-C-restricted CMV-specific TCR beta clonotypes. Carriers of CMV plus the relevant HLA were identified by cumulative public TCR beta family frequency.

This rearrangement joins TRBV7-2 to TRBJ2-3; possibly TRBD1 for D (5 bases). The TCR comes from a human donor in good health (CMV status not recorded). Some clones in this sample may be carry-over from other donors' samples. The sequences come from cultured PBMCs, collected from culture after CMV antigen stimulation. The CDR3 is CASSLVQGPLDTQYF. The DNA of the CDR3 is TGTGCCAGCAGCTTAGTGCAGGGTCCCCTGGATACGCAGTATTTT.